This T cell receptor beta chain was profiled in a study of blood T cell repertoires in COVID-19. Original processing notes: The assay estimated nucleated cells by amplifying reference gene primers. Profiled with immunoSEQ multiplex PCR; TCRdb holds only in-frame clones, not every one. V, J and clone size reflect that table, while D and trimming were determined from the DNA. The table includes 200,000 to 250,000 clones, roughly 85% detected once. There are 13 residues in the CDR3. The germline V gene encodes CDR1 MDHEN and CDR2 SYDVKM. V was trimmed by 4 bases and J by 6 bases, leaving 11 bases between them.

The genes are TRBV28 and TRBJ2-3, with D tentatively TRBD2 (6 bases). Sequenced material: peripheral blood. The sequence was obtained from a woman between 65 and 79 years old with active or convalescent COVID-19. CDR3 nucleotide sequence: TGTGCCAGCAGTTCGCGGGGTAGCGATACGCAGTATTTT. As protein: CASSSRGSDTQYF. The variable domain in full, with the rest retrieved from reference TRBV28 and TRBJ2-3, is DVKVTQSSRYLVKRTGEKVFLECVQDMDHENMFWYRQDPGLGLRLIYFSYDVKMKEKGDIPEGYSVSREKKERFSLILESASTNQTSMYLCASSSRGSDTQYFGPGTRLTVL.